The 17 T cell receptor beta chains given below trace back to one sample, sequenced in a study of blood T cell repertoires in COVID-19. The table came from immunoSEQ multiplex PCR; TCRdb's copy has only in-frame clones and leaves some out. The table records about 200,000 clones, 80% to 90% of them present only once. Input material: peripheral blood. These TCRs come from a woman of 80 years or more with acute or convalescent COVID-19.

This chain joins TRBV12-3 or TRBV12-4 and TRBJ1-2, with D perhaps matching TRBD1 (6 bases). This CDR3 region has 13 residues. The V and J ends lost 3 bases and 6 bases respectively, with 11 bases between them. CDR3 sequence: CASSFPRGDGYTF. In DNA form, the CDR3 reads TGTGCCAGCAGTTTCCCCAGGGGTGATGGCTACACCTTC.

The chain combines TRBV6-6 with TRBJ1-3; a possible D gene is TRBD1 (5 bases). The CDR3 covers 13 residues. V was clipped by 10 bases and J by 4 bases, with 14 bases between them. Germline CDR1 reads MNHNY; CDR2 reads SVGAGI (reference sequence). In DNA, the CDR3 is TGTGCCATCGGAGGGGCGGAAGGAAACACCATATATTTT. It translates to CAIGGAEGNTIYF.

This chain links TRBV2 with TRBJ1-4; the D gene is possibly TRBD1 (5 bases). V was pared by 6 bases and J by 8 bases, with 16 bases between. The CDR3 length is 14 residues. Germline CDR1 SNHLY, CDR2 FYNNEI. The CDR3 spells CASSLEVRGEKLFF. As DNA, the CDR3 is TGTGCCAGCAGCTTAGAAGTAAGGGGAGAAAAACTGTTTTTT.

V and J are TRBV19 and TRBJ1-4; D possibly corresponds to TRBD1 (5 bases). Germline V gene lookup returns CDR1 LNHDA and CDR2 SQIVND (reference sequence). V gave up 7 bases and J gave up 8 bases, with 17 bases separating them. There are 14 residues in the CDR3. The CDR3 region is CASTLGTGGEKLFF. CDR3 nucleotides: TGTGCCAGTACTCTCGGGACCGGAGGGGAAAAACTGTTTTTT.

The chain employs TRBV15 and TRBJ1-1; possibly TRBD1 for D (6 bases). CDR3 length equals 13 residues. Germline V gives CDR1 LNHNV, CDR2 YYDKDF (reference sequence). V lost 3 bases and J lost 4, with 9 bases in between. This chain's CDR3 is CATSSRTVTEAFF. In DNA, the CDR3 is TGTGCCACCAGCAGCAGGACAGTCACTGAAGCTTTCTTT.

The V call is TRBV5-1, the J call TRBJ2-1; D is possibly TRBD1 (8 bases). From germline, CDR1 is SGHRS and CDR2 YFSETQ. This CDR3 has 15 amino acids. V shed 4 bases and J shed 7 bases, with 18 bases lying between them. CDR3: CASSSPDRGGNEQFF. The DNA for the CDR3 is TGCGCCAGCAGCAGCCCCGACAGGGGAGGGAATGAGCAGTTCTTC.

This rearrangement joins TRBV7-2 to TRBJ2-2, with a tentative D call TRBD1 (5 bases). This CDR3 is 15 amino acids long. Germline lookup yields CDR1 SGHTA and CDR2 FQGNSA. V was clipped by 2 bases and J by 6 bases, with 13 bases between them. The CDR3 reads CASSLLNLQAGELFF. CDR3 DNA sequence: TGTGCCAGCAGCTTACTAAACCTACAGGCCGGGGAGCTGTTTTTT.

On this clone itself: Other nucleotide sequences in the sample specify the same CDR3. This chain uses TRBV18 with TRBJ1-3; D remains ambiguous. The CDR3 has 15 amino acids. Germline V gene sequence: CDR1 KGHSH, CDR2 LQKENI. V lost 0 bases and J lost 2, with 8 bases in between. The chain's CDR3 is CASSPPSGAGNTIYF. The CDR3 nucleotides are TGTGCCAGCTCACCACCGAGCGGGGCTGGAAACACCATATATTTT. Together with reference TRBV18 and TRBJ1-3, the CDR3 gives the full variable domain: NAGVMQNPRHLVRRRGQEARLRCSPMKGHSHVYWYRQLPEEGLKFMVYLQKENIIDESGMPKERFSAEFPKEGPSILRIQQVVRGDSAAYFCASSPPSGAGNTIYFGEGSWLTVV.

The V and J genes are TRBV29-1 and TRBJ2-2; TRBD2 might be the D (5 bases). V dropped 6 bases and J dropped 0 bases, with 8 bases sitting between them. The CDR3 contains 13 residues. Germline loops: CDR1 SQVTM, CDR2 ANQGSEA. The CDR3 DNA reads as TGCAGCGTGGGAGCGACGAACACCGGGGAGCTGTTTTTT. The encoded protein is CSVGATNTGELFF.

CDR3 in amino acids: CASSSGQGNYGYTF. The DNA of the CDR3 is TGCGCCAGCAGCTCGGGACAGGGTAACTATGGCTACACCTTC. The rearrangement joins TRBV5-1 to TRBJ1-2; 9 bases line up with TRBD1. With 3 bases clipped from V and 1 base from J, the junction kept 1 base outside the gene matches. Germline assignment: CDR1 SGHRS and CDR2 YFSETQ. The CDR3 sequence is 14 residues long. The entire variable domain, with the rest obtained from reference TRBV5-1 and TRBJ1-2, is as follows: KAGVTQTPRYLIKTRGQQVTLSCSPISGHRSVSWYQQTPGQGLQFLFEYFSETQRNKGNFPGRFSGRQFSNSRSEMNVSTLELGDSALYLCASSSGQGNYGYTFGSGTRLTVV.

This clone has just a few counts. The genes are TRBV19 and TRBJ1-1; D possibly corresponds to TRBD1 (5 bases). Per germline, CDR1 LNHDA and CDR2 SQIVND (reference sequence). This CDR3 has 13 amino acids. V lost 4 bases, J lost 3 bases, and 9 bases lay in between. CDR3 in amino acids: CASSRRDYTEAFF. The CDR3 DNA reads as TGTGCCAGTAGTAGGAGGGACTACACTGAAGCTTTCTTT.

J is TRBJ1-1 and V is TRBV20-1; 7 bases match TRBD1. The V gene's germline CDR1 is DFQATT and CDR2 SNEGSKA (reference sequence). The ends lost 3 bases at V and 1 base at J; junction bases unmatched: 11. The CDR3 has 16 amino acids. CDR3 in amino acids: CSASPRDRGQNTEAFF. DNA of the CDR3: TGCAGTGCTAGTCCGAGGGACAGAGGTCAGAACACTGAAGCTTTCTTT.

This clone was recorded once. CDR3 residues: CASSQEGLQGRAGELFF. The CDR3 DNA is TGCGCCAGCAGCCAAGAGGGTCTCCAGGGGCGGGCCGGGGAGCTGTTTTTT. The rearrangement uses TRBV4-3 and TRBJ2-2, with TRBD1 as a possible D gene (6 bases). Per germline, CDR1 LGHNA and CDR2 YSLEER. V lost 0 bases, J lost 6 bases, and 17 bases lay in between. This CDR3 has 17 amino acids.

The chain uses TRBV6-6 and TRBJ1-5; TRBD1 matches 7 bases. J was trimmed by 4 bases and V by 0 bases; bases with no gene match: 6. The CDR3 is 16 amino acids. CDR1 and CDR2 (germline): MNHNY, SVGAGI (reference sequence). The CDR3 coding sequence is TGTGCCAGCAGTTACTCGGGACAGCTCCAGAATCAGCCCCAGCATTTT. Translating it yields CASSYSGQLQNQPQHF.

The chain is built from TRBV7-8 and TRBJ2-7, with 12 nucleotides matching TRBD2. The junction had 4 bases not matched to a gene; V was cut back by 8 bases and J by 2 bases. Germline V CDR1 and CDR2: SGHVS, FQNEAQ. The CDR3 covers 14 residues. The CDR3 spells CASRRLAGAYEQYF. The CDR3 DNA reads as TGTGCCAGCCGAAGACTAGCGGGGGCCTACGAGCAGTACTTC.

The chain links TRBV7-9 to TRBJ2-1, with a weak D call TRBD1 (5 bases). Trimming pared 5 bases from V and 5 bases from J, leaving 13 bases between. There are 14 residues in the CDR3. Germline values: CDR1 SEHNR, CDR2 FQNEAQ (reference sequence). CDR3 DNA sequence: TGTGCCAGCAGCGATCGACAGCGCAACAATGAGCAGTTCTTC. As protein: CASSDRQRNNEQFF.

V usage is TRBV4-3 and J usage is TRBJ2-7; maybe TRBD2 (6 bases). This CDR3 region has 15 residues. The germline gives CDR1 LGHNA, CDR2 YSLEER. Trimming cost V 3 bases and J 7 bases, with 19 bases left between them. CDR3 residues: CASSQGKEGFREQYF. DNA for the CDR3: TGCGCCAGCAGCCAGGGCAAGGAGGGGTTTCGGGAGCAGTACTTC.